The clone carrying this TCR beta chain was counted ten times or more. This entry comes from a study of T cells in Graves' hyperthyroidism and ophthalmopathy. Between the trimmed V and J ends, which lost 3 bases and 5 bases, there was a span of 14 bases. This CDR3 contains 15 residues. The germline CDR1 and CDR2 sequences are KGHSH and LQKENI. It was RNA transcripts that yielded the amplified TCR beta CDR3 regions. Researchers ran a first-round RT-PCR on the TCR CDR3 using the HTBI primer set. TCRdb ran MiXCR on the multiplex PCR reads and lists one entry per CDR3 protein. The table shows about 700,000 distinct CDR3 sequences, with around 15% occurring only once. The study defined stable Graves' hyperthyroidism as no ophthalmopathy progression within 18 months. Subjects aged 18 to 65 presented with newly diagnosed hyperthyroidism of less than 2 months' duration. Based on clinical symptoms, serum thyroxine and TRAb, thyroid ultrasound and orbital computed tomography, diagnoses were reached. The authors obtained PBMCs from 10 ml of fresh peripheral blood.

This TCR came from a woman younger than 30 with Graves' hyperthyroidism. The chain links TRBV18 to TRBJ1-5; tentatively, D is TRBD1 (5 bases). Sequencing input: blood. The CDR3 sequence: CASSPRGYQDQPQHF. For the CDR3, the DNA is TGTGCCAGCTCACCCCGGGGGTACCAAGATCAGCCCCAGCATTTT.